What follows are 8 T cell receptor beta chains derived from one specimen sequenced in a study of cytomegalovirus exposure and HLA in healthy donors. This PCR relied on a set of 60 Vbeta primers and 13 Jbeta primers. TCRdb's copy holds only in-frame clones and misses some; the assay was immunoSEQ multiplex PCR. Of around 300,000 clones listed, over 85% are singletons. The sample comprised PBMCs. The receptors here all came from a young woman in good health and CMV-seronegative.

The J gene is TRBJ2-7, the V gene TRBV10-2; TRBD2 might be the D (6 bases). The V gene lost 6 bases and the J gene lost 2 bases, with 14 bases spanning the gap. There are 14 residues in the CDR3. Germline lookup yields CDR1 WSHSY and CDR2 SAAADI. CDR3 loop: CASRPGEATYEQYF. The DNA of the CDR3 is TGCGCCAGCAGGCCGGGAGAGGCGACCTACGAGCAGTACTTC.

CDR3 residues: CASSSPGTSGGAATDTQYF. The DNA for the CDR3 is TGCGCCAGCAGCTCCCCCGGGACTAGCGGGGGGGCGGCCACAGATACGCAGTATTTT. The chain carries TRBV5-1 and TRBJ2-3; 16 nucleotides match TRBD2. Germline V CDR1 and CDR2: SGHRS, YFSETQ. Trimming removed 3 bases from V and 2 bases from J; junction bases left unmatched: 9. The CDR3 sequence is 19 residues long.

The chain carries TRBV4-1 and TRBJ1-1; D possibly corresponds to TRBD1 (5 bases). Germline V gene sequence: CDR1 MGHRA, CDR2 YSYEKL. The V end was cut by 1 base, the J end by 4 bases, with 16 bases between. The CDR3 runs 16 residues. CDR3 coding DNA: TGCGCCAGCAGCCAAGTCCTTCGGGGGGAACGCACTGAAGCTTTCTTT. Its translation: CASSQVLRGERTEAFF.

V usage is TRBV7-3 and J usage is TRBJ1-6; 7 bases are shared with TRBD1. The CDR3 has 15 amino acids. The J segment lost 6 bases and the V segment lost 5 bases, leaving 7 bases of the junction unmatched. Germline V gene data show CDR1 as SGHTA and CDR2 as FQGTGA. This CDR3 is CASSPSTGPNSPLHF. The CDR3, as DNA: TGTGCCAGCAGCCCCTCGACAGGGCCTAATTCACCCCTCCACTTT. Based on the CDR3 plus reference TRBV7-3 and TRBJ1-6, the full variable domain is GAGVSQTPSNKVTEKGKYVELRCDPISGHTALYWYRQSLGQGPEFLIYFQGTGAADDSGLPNDRFFAVRPEGSVSTLKIQRTERGDSAVYLCASSPSTGPNSPLHFGNGTRLTVT.

The rearrangement uses TRBV5-1 and TRBJ1-1; weak D call: TRBD1 (6 bases). From germline, CDR1 is SGHRS and CDR2 YFSETQ. This CDR3 has 14 amino acids. Trimming cost V 0 bases and J 7 bases, with 13 bases left between them. The CDR3 DNA is TGCGCCAGCAGCTTGGCCCGAGAGACAGGTGAAGCTTTCTTT. Translated, it gives CASSLARETGEAFF.

The chain couples TRBV2 to TRBJ2-1; tentative D call: TRBD2 (6 bases). V shed 8 bases and J shed 7 bases, with 18 bases lying between them. Germline lookup yields CDR1 SNHLY and CDR2 FYNNEI. The CDR3 has 14 residues. The CDR3 nucleotides are TGTGCCAGCCTAGGGGCACAAGGAGGGAATGAGCAGTTCTTC. This encodes CASLGAQGGNEQFF.

The V and J genes are TRBV9 and TRBJ2-7; perhaps TRBD2 as D (5 bases). V lost 0 bases and J 0 bases, leaving 13 bases between the germline ends. Germline V gene lookup returns CDR1 SGDLS and CDR2 YYNGEE. The CDR3 loop spans 16 amino acids. CDR3 region: CASSVAGSGSSYEQYF. In nucleotides, the CDR3 is TGTGCCAGCAGCGTAGCCGGCAGTGGGAGCTCCTACGAGCAGTACTTC.

CDR3 coding DNA: TGTGCCAGCATAGGCGTCAGGATAAGATATGAAAAACTGTTTTTT. Translated: CASIGVRIRYEKLFF. V and J are TRBV5-6 and TRBJ1-4; D remains ambiguous. V was clipped by 6 bases and J by 6 bases, with 18 bases between them. Germline CDR1 and CDR2: SGHDT and YYEEEE. CDR3 size: 15 residues.